This TCR beta chain was obtained from a study of cytomegalovirus exposure and HLA in healthy donors. Overall study: Most genotyped donors, 65% to 90% of 300 to 400, had Caucasian-associated genetic ancestry.

The CDR3 sequence is 13 residues long. Germline V gene sequence: CDR1 SGHNT, CDR2 YYREEE (reference sequence). V was cut by 5 bases and J by 4 bases, with 12 bases left in between. PCR primers comprised 60 Vbeta and 13 Jbeta primers. Only in-frame clones appear in the TCRdb table, and some are missing; sequencing was by immunoSEQ multiplex PCR. The sample has about 120,000 clones, 77% seen once; the top ten hold 4.5% to 6%. The sequencing input was PBMCs. This chain links TRBV5-4 with TRBJ1-2; D is unclear. This TCR was sampled from a young man in good health and CMV-seropositive. Here the CDR3 DNA reads TGTGCCAGCAGTTCCGAGGGCGTCTATGGCTACACCTTC. It translates to CASSSEGVYGYTF.